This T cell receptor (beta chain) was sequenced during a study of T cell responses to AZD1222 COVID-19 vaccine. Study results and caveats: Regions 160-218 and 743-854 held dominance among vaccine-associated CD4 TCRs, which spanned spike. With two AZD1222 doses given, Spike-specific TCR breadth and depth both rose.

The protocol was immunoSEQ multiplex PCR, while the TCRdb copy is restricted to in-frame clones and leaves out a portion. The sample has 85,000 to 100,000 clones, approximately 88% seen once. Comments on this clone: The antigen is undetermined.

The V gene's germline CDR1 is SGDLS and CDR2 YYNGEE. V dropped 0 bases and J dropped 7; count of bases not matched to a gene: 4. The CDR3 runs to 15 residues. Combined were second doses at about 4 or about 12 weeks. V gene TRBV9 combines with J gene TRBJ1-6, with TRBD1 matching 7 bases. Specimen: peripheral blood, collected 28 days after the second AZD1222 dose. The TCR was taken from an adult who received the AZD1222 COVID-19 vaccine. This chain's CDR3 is CASSVEGGGNSPLHF. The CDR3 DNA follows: TGTGCCAGCAGCGTAGAAGGGGGCGGGAATTCACCCCTCCACTTT.